This is a list of T cell receptor beta chains from one sample in a study of cytomegalovirus exposure and HLA in healthy donors. Generated by immunoSEQ multiplex PCR, the TCRdb table keeps only in-frame clones and is missing some. This table has about 130,000 clones, around 80% appearing once. Sequencing input: PBMCs. These receptors originate from a middle-aged man in good health and CMV-seropositive. Both conserved end residues are part of each CDR3. The D gene is left open where the match is weak. Clone size is given for some rows only: seen once, a few or many times, or a class if the clone is expanded.

d_gene	j_gene	v_gene	abundance	CDR3nt	CDR3aa
-	TRBJ2-7	TRBV5-1	-	TGCGCCAGCAGCTTGGATTTGCGGAGCTACGAGCAGTACTTC	CASSLDLRSYEQYF
TRBD1	TRBJ2-7	TRBV4-1	-	TGCGCCAGCAGCCAAGTCGACAGGGGGCGCGAGCAGTACTTC	CASSQVDRGREQYF
-	TRBJ1-2	TRBV6-1	-	TGTGCCAGCAGGGAACCAGGGGACTATGGCTACACCTTC	CASREPGDYGYTF
-	TRBJ1-2	TRBV29-1	once	TGCAGCGTTGAAGGTTACACACGTCCACCTTTCTATGGCTACACCTTC	CSVEGYTRPPFYGYTF
TRBD1	TRBJ1-5	TRBV19	once	TGTGCCAGTAACCCGGGACAGGGGGGATATCAGCCCCAGCATTTT	CASNPGQGGYQPQHF
-	TRBJ2-1	TRBV19	-	TGTGCCAGTAGTATAAGGAGGGAGGCCCTCAATGAGCAGTTCTTC	CASSIRREALNEQFF
TRBD1	TRBJ1-6	TRBV18	-	TGTGCCAGCTCCAACCAAGGACAGGGAAGTTCACCCCTCCACTTT	CASSNQGQGSSPLHF
-	TRBJ1-2	TRBV28	-	TGTGCCAGCAGGTACAGGGTTGACTATGGCTACACCTTC	CASRYRVDYGYTF
-	TRBJ2-5	TRBV5-4	-	TGTGCCAGCAGCTTGGCCGGGGGCCAAGAGACCCAGTACTTC	CASSLAGGQETQYF
TRBD2	TRBJ2-2	TRBV2	-	TGTGCCAGCGGATCCGGACTAGCGGCAAACACCGGGGAGCTGTTTTTT	CASGSGLAANTGELFF
-	TRBJ2-1	TRBV13	-	TGTGCCAGCAGCCCTCAAGATATCCCCGGGAAGCAGTTCTTC	CASSPQDIPGKQFF
TRBD1	TRBJ1-4	TRBV27	few	TGTGCCAGCAGTTCGGGACAGGTTAATGAAAAACTGTTTTTT	CASSSGQVNEKLFF
TRBD1	TRBJ1-1	TRBV29-1	-	TGCAGCGGTACTGGACAGGGAATTATGAACACTGAAGCTTTCTTT	CSGTGQGIMNTEAFF
-	TRBJ2-7	TRBV27	-	TGTGCCAGCAGAATGGGGGCGGTCGGCTACGAGCAGTACTTC	CASRMGAVGYEQYF
-	TRBJ1-2	TRBV5-1	-	TGCGCCAGCAGCTTGGAAGGGGAGGGCTATGGCTACACCTTC	CASSLEGEGYGYTF